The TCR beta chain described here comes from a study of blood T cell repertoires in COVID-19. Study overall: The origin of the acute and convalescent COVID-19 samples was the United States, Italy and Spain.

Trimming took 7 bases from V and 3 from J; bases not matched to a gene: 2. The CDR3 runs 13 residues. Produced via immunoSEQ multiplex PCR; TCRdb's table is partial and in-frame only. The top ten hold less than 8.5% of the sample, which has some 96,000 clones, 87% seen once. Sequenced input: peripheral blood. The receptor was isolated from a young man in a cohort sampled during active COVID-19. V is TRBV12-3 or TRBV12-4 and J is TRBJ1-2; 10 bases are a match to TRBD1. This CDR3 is CASIGTGDYGYTF. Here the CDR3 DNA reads TGTGCCAGCATCGGGACAGGGGACTATGGCTACACCTTC.